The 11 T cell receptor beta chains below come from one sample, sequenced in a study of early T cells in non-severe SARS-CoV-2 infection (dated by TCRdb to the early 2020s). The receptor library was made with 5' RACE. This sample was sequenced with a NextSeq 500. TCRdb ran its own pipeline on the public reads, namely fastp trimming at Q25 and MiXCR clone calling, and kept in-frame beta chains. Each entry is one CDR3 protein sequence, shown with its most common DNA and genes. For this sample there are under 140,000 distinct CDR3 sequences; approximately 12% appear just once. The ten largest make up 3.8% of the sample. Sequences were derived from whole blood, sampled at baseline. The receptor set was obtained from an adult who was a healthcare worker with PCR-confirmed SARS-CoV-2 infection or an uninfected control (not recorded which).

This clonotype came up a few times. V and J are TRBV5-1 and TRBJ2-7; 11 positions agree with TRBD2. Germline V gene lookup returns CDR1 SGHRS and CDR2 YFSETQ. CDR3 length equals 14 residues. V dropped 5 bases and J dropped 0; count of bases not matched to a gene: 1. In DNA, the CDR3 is TGCGCCAGCAGTACTAGCGGGGGCTCCTACGAGCAGTACTTC. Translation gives CASSTSGGSYEQYF.

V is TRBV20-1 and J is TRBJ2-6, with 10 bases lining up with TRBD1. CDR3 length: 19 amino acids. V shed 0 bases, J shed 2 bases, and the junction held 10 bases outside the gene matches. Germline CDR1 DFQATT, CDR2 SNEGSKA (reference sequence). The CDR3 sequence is CSARDFGTGVPPGANVLTF. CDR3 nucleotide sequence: TGCAGTGCTAGAGATTTTGGGACAGGGGTTCCACCTGGGGCCAACGTCCTGACTTTC.

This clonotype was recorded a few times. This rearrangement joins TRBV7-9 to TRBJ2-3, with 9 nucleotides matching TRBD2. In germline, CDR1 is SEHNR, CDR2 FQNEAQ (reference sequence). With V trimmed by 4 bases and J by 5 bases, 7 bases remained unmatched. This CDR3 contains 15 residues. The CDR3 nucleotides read TGTGCCAGCAGCTCCCAGCGGGGGGCTGGAGATACGCAGTATTTT. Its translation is CASSSQRGAGDTQYF.

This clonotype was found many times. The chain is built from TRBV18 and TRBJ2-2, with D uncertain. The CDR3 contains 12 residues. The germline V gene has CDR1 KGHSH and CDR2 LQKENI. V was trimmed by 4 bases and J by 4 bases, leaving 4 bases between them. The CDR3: CASSLVTGELFF. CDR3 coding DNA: TGTGCCAGCTCACTGGTCACCGGGGAGCTGTTTTTT.

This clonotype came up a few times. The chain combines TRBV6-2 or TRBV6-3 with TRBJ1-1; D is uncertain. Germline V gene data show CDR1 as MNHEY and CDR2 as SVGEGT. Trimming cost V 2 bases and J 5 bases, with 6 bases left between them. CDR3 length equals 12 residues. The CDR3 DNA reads TGTGCCAGCAGTTACATGGGAACTGAAGCTTTCTTT. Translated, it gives CASSYMGTEAFF.

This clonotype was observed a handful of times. The DNA of the CDR3 is TGTGCCAGCAGGTACCCCAGGGGTGGCTACACCTTC. Amino acids: CASRYPRGGYTF. The chain carries TRBV6-5 and TRBJ1-2; TRBD1 might be the D (6 bases). The CDR3 has 12 amino acids. With 6 bases removed from V and 7 bases from J, the gap between germline ends came to 12 bases. Germline CDR1 reads MNHEY; CDR2 reads SVGAGI.

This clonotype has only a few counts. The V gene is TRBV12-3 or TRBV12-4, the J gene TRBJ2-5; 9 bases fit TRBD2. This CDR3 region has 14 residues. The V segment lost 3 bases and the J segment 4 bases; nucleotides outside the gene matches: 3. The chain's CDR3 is CASSLGTSSETQYF. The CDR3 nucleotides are TGTGCCAGCAGTTTGGGGACTAGCTCAGAGACCCAGTACTTC.

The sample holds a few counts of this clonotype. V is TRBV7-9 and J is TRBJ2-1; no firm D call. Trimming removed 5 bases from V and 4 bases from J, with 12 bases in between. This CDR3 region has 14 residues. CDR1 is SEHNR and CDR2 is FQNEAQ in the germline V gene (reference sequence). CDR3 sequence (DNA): TGTGCCAGCAGCGCCGACCCCCCTTACAATGAGCAGTTCTTC. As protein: CASSADPPYNEQFF.

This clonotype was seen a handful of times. The CDR3 loop is CASRQGLSFGYTF. The CDR3 DNA reads TGTGCCAGCAGACAGGGGTTGTCCTTTGGCTACACCTTC. The chain couples TRBV27 to TRBJ1-2; 7 nucleotides align to TRBD1. The V and J ends lost 6 bases and 7 bases, in that order; junction bases with no gene match: 8. The CDR3 has 13 residues. The germline gives CDR1 MNHEY, CDR2 SMNVEV (reference sequence).

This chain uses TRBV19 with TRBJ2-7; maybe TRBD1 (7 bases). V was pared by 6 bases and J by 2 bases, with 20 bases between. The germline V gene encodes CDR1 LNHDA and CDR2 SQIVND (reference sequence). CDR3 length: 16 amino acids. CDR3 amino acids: CASSLRGDPSPYEQYF. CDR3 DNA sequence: TGTGCCAGTAGCCTCAGGGGGGACCCAAGCCCCTACGAGCAGTACTTC.

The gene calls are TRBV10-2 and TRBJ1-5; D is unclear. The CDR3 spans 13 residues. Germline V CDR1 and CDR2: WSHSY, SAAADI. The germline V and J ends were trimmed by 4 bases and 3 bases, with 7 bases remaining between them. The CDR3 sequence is CASSGTFNQPQHF. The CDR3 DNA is TGCGCCAGCAGTGGCACTTTCAATCAGCCCCAGCATTTT.